This TCR beta chain came from a study of blood T cell repertoires in COVID-19. Per the study methods: Nucleated cell number was recorded as an estimate derived from reference gene primer amplification. TCRdb's copy holds only in-frame clones and misses some; the assay was immunoSEQ multiplex PCR. V and J calls and clone size are given by that table; D and trimming were obtained from the DNA. In the table there are 300,000 or so clones, around nine tenths of which are singletons. No more than 2 weeks before study entry, exposed participants had met a case of COVID-19. This clone has just one count. V lost 4 bases and J 8 bases, leaving 20 bases between the germline ends. From germline, CDR1 is LNHNV and CDR2 YYDKDF (reference sequence). The CDR3 sequence is 16 residues long.

This receptor was identified in a woman aged 50 to 60 who had been exposed to COVID-19. Sequences were obtained from PBMCs or T cells enriched from blood (not recorded which). The chain combines TRBV15 with TRBJ1-4; D is perhaps TRBD1 (5 bases). Written as DNA, the CDR3 is TGTGCCACCAGCACGAACAGCGGGACGGCGAGGGAAAAACTGTTTTTT. The encoded protein is CATSTNSGTAREKLFF.